This TCR beta chain was obtained from a study of cytomegalovirus exposure and HLA in healthy donors. Broader study findings: Later analysis associated a missense DCLRE1C variant with TCR beta V- and J-gene trimming. Most CMV-associated TCR beta chains appeared HLA-restricted in a later analysis. Later on, an analysis found that several of the most significant clusters appeared to be linked to common viral pathogens, which included parvovirus B19. Roughly uniform depth of sequencing across donors was assumed in presence/absence analyses.

PCR used 60 Vbeta primers and 13 Jbeta primers. Profiling relied on immunoSEQ multiplex PCR, and the TCRdb table lists in-frame clones only, not all of them. The listing records 65,000 to 90,000 clones. As regards this clone: Its antigen is not known.

V shed 0 bases and J 6 bases; nucleotides not matched to a gene: 7. The CDR3 has 17 residues. The V gene's germline CDR1 is SGHKS and CDR2 YYEKEE (reference sequence). The rearrangement uses TRBV5-5 and TRBJ2-1; 12 bases line up with TRBD1. Material: PBMCs. This sequence originates from a man aged 35-49 years in good health and CMV-seronegative. CDR3: CASSLASGDRGPNEQFF. Here the CDR3 DNA reads TGTGCCAGCAGCTTGGCAAGCGGGGACAGGGGGCCCAATGAGCAGTTCTTC.